One and the same sample provided the 21 T cell receptor beta chains below, sequenced in a study of blood T cell repertoires in COVID-19. Method: immunoSEQ multiplex PCR; TCRdb's copy keeps in-frame clones and lacks some. Here the sample spans approximately 170,000 clones, around three quarters being singletons. Sequenced material: PBMCs or T cells enriched from blood (not recorded which). All receptors come from a woman aged 70-85 years in a cohort exposed to, infected with or recovered from COVID-19 (not recorded which).

This chain uses TRBV10-3 with TRBJ2-2; TRBD2 matches 7 bases. With 6 bases clipped from V and 0 bases from J, the junction kept 10 bases outside the gene matches. The CDR3 length is 17 residues. In germline, CDR1 is ENHRY, CDR2 SYGVKD. CDR3 bases: TGTGCCATCAGCCGGGACTACATTACGACGAACACCGGGGAGCTGTTTTTT. Translation gives CAISRDYITTNTGELFF.

This clone has only a few counts. This rearrangement joins TRBV23-1 to TRBJ2-5; a possible D gene is TRBD1 (5 bases). TRBV23-1 belongs to the ORF category, with a function that is uncertain. The CDR3 is 15 residues long. V was cut by 6 bases and J by 5 bases, with 19 bases left in between. The chain's CDR3 is CASRARTLHGETQYF. For the CDR3, the DNA is TGCGCCAGCAGGGCGAGGACACTCCACGGGGAGACCCAGTACTTC.

The chain has TRBV3-1 (or the pseudogene TRBV3-2) and TRBJ1-2; 8 bases are shared with TRBD1. The J segment lost 7 bases and the V segment lost 4 bases, leaving 8 bases of the junction unmatched. This CDR3 is built from 14 residues. From germline, CDR1 is LGHDT and CDR2 YNNKEL (reference sequence). This CDR3 is CASSLGQGLRGYTF. The CDR3 DNA sequence: TGTGCCAGCAGCCTCGGACAGGGATTACGTGGCTACACCTTC.

This chain connects TRBV3-1 (or the pseudogene TRBV3-2) to TRBJ1-6; D remains unclear. Germline CDR1 reads LGHDT; CDR2 reads YNNKEL (reference sequence). Trimming shortened V by 4 bases and J by 5 bases, and 12 bases separated the two germline ends. The CDR3 contains 15 residues. CDR3 DNA: TGTGCCAGCAGCCCCAGCGAGAAGGATAATTCACCCCTCCACTTT. It is translated as CASSPSEKDNSPLHF.

V is TRBV11-2 and J is TRBJ2-1; TRBD2 agrees at 12 bases. With 5 bases clipped from V and 0 bases from J, the junction kept 11 bases outside the gene matches. CDR1 SGHAT and CDR2 FQNNGV come from the germline V gene. This CDR3 is 19 amino acids long. The CDR3 region is CASSREGLAGSISYNEQFF. The DNA of the CDR3 is TGTGCCAGCAGCCGCGAGGGACTAGCGGGTAGTATCTCCTACAATGAGCAGTTCTTC.

The chain employs TRBV4-3 and TRBJ1-6; 9 positions match TRBD1. This CDR3 is built from 17 residues. Germline V lookup: CDR1 LGHNA, CDR2 YSLEER. Trimming took 0 bases from V and 6 from J; bases not matched to a gene: 6. In nucleotides, the CDR3 is TGCGCCAGCAGCCAAGATGGGGGACAGGGTGTTAATTCACCCCTCCACTTT. As protein: CASSQDGGQGVNSPLHF.

The V and J genes are TRBV10-2 and TRBJ2-3, with 7 bases aligning to TRBD1. Germline values: CDR1 WSHSY, CDR2 SAAADI. V shed 5 bases, J shed 4 bases, and the junction held 6 bases outside the gene matches. CDR3 length: 14 amino acids. CDR3 residues: CASSQRGRSDTQYF. The CDR3 DNA reads as TGCGCCAGCAGTCAGAGGGGGCGATCAGATACGCAGTATTTT.

The V gene is TRBV4-3, the J gene TRBJ2-7; possibly TRBD1 for D (6 bases). Trimming left V 2 bases short and J 3 bases short, with 14 bases between. CDR1 and CDR2 (germline): LGHNA, YSLEER. CDR3 length: 15 amino acids. CDR3 protein: CASSQRAQGYYEQYF. DNA of the CDR3: TGCGCCAGCAGCCAAAGGGCACAGGGATACTACGAGCAGTACTTC.

The chain employs TRBV7-3 and TRBJ1-4; 7 bases are a match to TRBD1. V was clipped by 4 bases and J by 8 bases; unmatched bases: 10. Germline assignment: CDR1 SGHTA and CDR2 FQGTGA. The CDR3 consists of 15 residues. The CDR3 nucleotides read TGTGCCAGCAGCTCCAGAGACAGGGTCAGGGAAAAACTGTTTTTT. Translating gives CASSSRDRVREKLFF. The variable domain in full, completed from reference TRBV7-3 and TRBJ1-4, reads GAGVSQTPSNKVTEKGKYVELRCDPISGHTALYWYRQSLGQGPEFLIYFQGTGAADDSGLPNDRFFAVRPEGSVSTLKIQRTERGDSAVYLCASSSRDRVREKLFFGSGTQLSVL.

The genes are TRBV20-1 and TRBJ2-5, with TRBD2 as a possible D gene (5 bases). The CDR3 extends over 15 amino acids. CDR1 is DFQATT, CDR2 SNEGSKA, per germline (reference sequence). The V end lost 3 bases, the J end lost 4 bases, and 18 bases lay between the germline ends. The CDR3 region has the DNA TGCAGTGCTAGTGCGTTGCCGGCTAGCCCAGAGACCCAGTACTTC. Amino acid sequence: CSASALPASPETQYF.

V is TRBV5-1 and J is TRBJ1-1, with D maybe TRBD1 (6 bases). CDR3 size: 14 residues. V lost 2 bases, J lost 3 bases, and 11 bases lay in between. Germline loops: CDR1 SGHRS, CDR2 YFSETQ. CDR3 sequence (DNA): TGCGCCAGCAGCTTTAGGACAGCAGACACTGAAGCTTTCTTT. This translates into CASSFRTADTEAFF.

This clone was detected only once. The chain employs TRBV9 and TRBJ2-7, with 15 positions matching TRBD2. Per the germline V gene, CDR1 is SGDLS and CDR2 is YYNGEE. The CDR3 consists of 15 residues. V was clipped by 0 bases and J by 6 bases; unmatched bases: 1. CDR3 coding DNA: TGTGCCAGCAGCGTAGGGACTAGCGGGAGGGGCGAGCAGTACTTC. Translating it yields CASSVGTSGRGEQYF.

The V gene is TRBV19, the J gene TRBJ2-1; the match to TRBD2 covers 7 bases. The CDR3 runs to 15 residues. Germline V gene sequence: CDR1 LNHDA, CDR2 SQIVND (reference sequence). Germline trimming cut 5 bases from V and 6 bases from J; bases unmatched to any gene: 10. CDR3 sequence (DNA): TGTGCCAGTAGTGCCCTTCTACTAGCGACCAATGAGCAGTTCTTC. Its translation: CASSALLLATNEQFF.

V and J are TRBV6-6 and TRBJ2-5; TRBD1 might be the D (7 bases). V lost 2 bases and J lost 4, with 11 bases in between. The CDR3 contains 14 residues. Germline CDR1 MNHNY, CDR2 SVGAGI (reference sequence). This CDR3 reads CASSYRGRGETQYF. CDR3 DNA: TGTGCCAGCAGTTACAGGGGGCGGGGAGAGACCCAGTACTTC.

This sequence joins TRBV19 and TRBJ1-5; D may be TRBD1 (5 bases). V was trimmed by 7 bases and J by 2 bases, leaving 15 bases between them. The CDR3 totals 15 residues. Germline V gives CDR1 LNHDA, CDR2 SQIVND (reference sequence). The CDR3 region has the DNA TGTGCCAGTACCCCGCGGGGGGACGGCAATCAGCCCCAGCATTTT. Protein: CASTPRGDGNQPQHF.

V is TRBV5-1 and J is TRBJ1-2; D gene uncertain. V was clipped by 4 bases and J by 4 bases, with 14 bases between them. CDR3 length equals 14 residues. CDR1 is SGHRS, CDR2 YFSETQ, per germline. The CDR3 sequence: CASSPNLMSYGYTF. The DNA for the CDR3 is TGCGCCAGCAGCCCGAACCTTATGAGCTATGGCTACACCTTC.

The chain is built from TRBV28 and TRBJ2-7; perhaps TRBD2 as D (6 bases). This CDR3 spans 14 amino acids. CDR1 and CDR2 (germline): MDHEN, SYDVKM. Trimming removed 7 bases at V and 2 bases at J, with 15 bases between. CDR3 sequence: CASTMGREAYEQYF. In DNA form, the CDR3 reads TGTGCCAGCACCATGGGCAGGGAGGCCTACGAGCAGTACTTC.

V and J are TRBV28 and TRBJ1-5, with D possibly being TRBD1 (5 bases). This CDR3 has 16 residues. Germline V gene data show CDR1 as MDHEN and CDR2 as SYDVKM. V was shortened by 2 bases and J by 0 bases, with 11 bases between the two germline ends. For the CDR3, the DNA is TGTGCCAGCAGTTTAATCCAGACAGCTAGCAATCAGCCCCAGCATTTT. It specifies CASSLIQTASNQPQHF.

The rearrangement joins TRBV5-4 to TRBJ2-2; D remains unclear. Germline-derived CDR1 and CDR2 are SGHNT and YYREEE (reference sequence). V lost 0 bases and J 0 bases, leaving 9 bases between the germline ends. CDR3 length equals 16 residues. The CDR3 loop reads CASSLDPGTNTGELFF. CDR3 nucleotide sequence: TGTGCCAGCAGCTTGGACCCAGGAACGAACACCGGGGAGCTGTTTTTT.

V and J are TRBV18 and TRBJ1-1; the D gene is possibly TRBD1 (5 bases). The V end lost 6 bases, the J end lost 4 bases, and 12 bases lay between the germline ends. Germline V gene data show CDR1 as KGHSH and CDR2 as LQKENI. This CDR3 comprises 13 residues. This chain's CDR3 is CASSPDRGTEAFF. CDR3 in DNA: TGTGCCAGCTCTCCCGATAGGGGCACTGAAGCTTTCTTT.

The chain employs TRBV3-1 (or the pseudogene TRBV3-2) and TRBJ1-1; D might be TRBD1 (6 bases). V lost 4 bases to trimming and J lost 4 bases, with 10 bases between them. The CDR3 covers 13 residues. Germline lookup yields CDR1 LGHDT and CDR2 YNNKEL (reference sequence). This CDR3 is CASSLGGATEAFF. The DNA of the CDR3 is TGTGCCAGCAGCCTGGGGGGGGCCACTGAAGCTTTCTTT.